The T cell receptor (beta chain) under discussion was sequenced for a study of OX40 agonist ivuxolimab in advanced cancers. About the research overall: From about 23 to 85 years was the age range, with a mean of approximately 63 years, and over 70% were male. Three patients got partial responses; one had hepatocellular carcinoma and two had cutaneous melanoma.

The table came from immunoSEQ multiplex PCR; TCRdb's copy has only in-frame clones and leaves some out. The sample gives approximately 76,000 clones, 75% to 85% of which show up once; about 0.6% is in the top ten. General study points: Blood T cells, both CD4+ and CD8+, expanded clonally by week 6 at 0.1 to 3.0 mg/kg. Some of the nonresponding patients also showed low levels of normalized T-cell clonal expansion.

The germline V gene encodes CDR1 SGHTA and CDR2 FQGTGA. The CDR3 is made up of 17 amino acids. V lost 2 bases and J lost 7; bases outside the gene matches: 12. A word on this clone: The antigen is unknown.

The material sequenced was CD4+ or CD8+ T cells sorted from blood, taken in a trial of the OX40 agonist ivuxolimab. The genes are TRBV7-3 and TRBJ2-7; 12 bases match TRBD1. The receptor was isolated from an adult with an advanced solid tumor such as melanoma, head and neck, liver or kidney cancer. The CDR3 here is CASSLGDPGQGAGEQYF. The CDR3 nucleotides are TGTGCCAGCAGCTTAGGGGACCCGGGACAGGGGGCAGGGGAGCAGTACTTC.